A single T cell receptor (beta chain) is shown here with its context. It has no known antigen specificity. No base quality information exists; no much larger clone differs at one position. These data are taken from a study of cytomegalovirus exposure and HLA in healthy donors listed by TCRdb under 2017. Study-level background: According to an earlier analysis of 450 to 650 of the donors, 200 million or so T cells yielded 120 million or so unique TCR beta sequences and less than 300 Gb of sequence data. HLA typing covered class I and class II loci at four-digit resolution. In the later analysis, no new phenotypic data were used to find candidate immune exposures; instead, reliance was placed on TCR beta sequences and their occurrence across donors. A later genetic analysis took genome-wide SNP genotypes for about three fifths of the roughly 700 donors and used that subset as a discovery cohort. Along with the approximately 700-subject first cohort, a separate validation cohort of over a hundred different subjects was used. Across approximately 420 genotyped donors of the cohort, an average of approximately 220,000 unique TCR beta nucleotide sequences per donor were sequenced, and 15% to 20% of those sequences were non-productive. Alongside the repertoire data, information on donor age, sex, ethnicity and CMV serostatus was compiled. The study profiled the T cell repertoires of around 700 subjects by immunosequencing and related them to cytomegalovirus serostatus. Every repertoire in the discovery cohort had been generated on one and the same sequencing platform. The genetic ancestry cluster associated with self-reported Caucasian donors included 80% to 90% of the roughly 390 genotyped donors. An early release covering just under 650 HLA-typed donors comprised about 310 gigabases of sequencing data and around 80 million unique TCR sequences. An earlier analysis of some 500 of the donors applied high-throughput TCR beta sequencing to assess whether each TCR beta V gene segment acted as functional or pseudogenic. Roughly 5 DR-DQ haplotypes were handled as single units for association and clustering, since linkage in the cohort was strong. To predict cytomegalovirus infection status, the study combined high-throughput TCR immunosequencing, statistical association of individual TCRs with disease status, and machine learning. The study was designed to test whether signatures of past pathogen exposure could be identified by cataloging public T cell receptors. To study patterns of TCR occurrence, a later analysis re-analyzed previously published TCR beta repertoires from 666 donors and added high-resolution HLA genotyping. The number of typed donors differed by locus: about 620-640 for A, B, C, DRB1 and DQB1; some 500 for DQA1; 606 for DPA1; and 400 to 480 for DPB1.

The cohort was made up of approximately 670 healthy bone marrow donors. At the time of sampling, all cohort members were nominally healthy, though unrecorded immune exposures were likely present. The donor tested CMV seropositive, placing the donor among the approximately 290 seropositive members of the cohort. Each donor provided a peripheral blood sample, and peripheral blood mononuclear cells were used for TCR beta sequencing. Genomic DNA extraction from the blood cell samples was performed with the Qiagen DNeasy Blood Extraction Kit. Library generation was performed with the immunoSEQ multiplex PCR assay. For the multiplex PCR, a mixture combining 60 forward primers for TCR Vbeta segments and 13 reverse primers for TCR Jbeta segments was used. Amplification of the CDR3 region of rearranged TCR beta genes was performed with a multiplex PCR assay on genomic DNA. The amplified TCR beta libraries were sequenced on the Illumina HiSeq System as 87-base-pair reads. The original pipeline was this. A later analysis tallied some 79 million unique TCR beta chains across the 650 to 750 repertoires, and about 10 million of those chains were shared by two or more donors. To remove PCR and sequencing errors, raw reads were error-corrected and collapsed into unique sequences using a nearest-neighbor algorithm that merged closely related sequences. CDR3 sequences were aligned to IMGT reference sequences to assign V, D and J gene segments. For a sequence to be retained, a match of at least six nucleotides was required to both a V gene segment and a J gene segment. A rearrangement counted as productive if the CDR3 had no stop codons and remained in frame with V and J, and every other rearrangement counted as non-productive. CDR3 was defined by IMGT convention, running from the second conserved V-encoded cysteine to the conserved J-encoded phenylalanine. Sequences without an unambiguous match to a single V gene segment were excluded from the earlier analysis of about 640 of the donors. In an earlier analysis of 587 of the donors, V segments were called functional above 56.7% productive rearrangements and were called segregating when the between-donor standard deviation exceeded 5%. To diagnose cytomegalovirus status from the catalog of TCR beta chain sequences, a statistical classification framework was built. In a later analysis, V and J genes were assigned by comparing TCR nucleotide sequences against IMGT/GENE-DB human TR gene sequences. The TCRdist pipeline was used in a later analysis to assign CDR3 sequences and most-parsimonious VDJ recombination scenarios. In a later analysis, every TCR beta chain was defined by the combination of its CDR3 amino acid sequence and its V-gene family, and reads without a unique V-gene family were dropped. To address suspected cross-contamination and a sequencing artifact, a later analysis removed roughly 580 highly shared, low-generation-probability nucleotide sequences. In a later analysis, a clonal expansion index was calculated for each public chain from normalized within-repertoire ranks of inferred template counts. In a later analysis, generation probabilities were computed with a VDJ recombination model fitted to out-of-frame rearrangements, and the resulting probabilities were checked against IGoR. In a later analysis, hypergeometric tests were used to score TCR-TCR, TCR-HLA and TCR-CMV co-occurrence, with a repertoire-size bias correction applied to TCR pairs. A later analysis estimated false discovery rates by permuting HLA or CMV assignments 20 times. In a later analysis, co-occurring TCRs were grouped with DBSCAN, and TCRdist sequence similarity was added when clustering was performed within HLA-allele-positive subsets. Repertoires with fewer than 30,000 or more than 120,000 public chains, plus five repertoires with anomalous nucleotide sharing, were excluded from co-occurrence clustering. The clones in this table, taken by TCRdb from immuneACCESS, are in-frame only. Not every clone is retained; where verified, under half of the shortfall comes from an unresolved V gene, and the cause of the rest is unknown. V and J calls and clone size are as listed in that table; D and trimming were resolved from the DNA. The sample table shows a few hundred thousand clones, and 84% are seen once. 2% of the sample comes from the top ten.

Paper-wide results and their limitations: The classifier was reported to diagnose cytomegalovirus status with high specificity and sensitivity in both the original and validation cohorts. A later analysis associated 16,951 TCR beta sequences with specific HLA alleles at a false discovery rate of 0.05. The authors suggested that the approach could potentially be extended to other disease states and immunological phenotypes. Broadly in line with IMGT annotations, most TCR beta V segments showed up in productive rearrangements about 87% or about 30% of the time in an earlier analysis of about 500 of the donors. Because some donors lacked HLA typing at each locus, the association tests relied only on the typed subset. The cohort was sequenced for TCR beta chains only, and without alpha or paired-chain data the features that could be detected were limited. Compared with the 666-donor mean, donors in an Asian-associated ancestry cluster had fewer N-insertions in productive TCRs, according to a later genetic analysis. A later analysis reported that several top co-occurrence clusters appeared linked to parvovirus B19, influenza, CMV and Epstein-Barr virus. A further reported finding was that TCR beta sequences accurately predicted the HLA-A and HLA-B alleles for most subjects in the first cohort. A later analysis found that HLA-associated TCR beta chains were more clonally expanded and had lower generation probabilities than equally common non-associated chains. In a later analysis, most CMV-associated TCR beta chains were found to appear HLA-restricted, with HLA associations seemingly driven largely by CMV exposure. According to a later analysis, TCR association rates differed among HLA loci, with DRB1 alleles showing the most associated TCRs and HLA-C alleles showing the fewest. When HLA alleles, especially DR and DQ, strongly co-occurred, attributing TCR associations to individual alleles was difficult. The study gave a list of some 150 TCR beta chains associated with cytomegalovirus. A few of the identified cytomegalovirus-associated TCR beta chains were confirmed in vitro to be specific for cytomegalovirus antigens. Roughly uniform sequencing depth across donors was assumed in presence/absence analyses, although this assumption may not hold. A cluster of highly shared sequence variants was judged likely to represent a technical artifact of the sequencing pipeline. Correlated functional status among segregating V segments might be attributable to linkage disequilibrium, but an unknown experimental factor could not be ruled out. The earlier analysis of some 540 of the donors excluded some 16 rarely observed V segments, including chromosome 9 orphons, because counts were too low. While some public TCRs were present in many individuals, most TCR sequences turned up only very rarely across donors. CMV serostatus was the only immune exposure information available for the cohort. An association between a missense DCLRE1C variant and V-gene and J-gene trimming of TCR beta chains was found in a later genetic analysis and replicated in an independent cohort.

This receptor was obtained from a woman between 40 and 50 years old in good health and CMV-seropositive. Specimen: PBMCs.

The DNA sequence is as follows: TGTGCCAGCTCACCCCCTAGTGGTTTCTACGAGCAGTACTTC. Its product reads: CASSPPSGFYEQYF. This chain joins TRBV18 to TRBJ2-7; the D gene assignment is ambiguous. Cut back by 3 bases and 3 bases, the V and J ends lie 12 bases apart. Counted from cysteine to phenylalanine, this CDR3 has 14 amino acids. Here the CDR3 DNA is all that survives: 42 bases in frame from base 1. From a lookup of the germline V gene, CDR1 and CDR2 are KGHSH and LQKENI.